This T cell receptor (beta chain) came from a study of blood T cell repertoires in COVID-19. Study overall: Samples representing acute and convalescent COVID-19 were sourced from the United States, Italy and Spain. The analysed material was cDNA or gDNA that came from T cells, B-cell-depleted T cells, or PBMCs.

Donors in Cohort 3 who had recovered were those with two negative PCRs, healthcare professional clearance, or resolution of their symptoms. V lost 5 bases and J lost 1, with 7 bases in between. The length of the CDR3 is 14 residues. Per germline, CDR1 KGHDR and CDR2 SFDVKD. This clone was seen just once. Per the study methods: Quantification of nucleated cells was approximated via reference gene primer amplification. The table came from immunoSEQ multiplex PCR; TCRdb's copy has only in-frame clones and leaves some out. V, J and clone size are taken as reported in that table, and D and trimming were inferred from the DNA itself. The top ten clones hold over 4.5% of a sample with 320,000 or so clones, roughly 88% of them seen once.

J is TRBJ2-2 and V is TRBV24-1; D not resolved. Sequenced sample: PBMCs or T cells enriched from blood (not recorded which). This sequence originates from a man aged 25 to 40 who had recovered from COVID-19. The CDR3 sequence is CATSGGWNTGELFF. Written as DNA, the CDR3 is TGTGCCACCAGTGGAGGATGGAACACCGGGGAGCTGTTTTTT.